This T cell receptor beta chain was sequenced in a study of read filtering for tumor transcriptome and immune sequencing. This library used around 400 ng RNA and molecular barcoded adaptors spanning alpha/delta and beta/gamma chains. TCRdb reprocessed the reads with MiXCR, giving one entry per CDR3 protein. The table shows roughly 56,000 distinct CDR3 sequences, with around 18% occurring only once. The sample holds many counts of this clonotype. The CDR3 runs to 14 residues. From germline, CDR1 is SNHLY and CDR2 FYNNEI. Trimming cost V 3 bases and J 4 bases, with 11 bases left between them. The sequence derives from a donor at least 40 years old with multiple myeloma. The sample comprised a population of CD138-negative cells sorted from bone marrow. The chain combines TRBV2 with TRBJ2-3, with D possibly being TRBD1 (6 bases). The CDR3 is CASSDRGFSDTQYF. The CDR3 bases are TGTGCCAGCAGTGACAGGGGTTTTTCAGATACGCAGTATTTT.